This TCR beta chain was found in a study of T cell responses to AZD1222 COVID-19 vaccine (dated by TCRdb to about 2021). For the wider study: Because spike-specific TCR depth and breadth did not differ between the two schedules, AZD1222 recipients who got a second dose at roughly 4 weeks were pooled with those who got a second dose at roughly 12 weeks. A total of approximately 250 trial participants underwent TCR sequencing, of whom about 200 had received two doses of AZD1222 and some 25 had received two doses of the MenACWY control vaccine. Trial participants were enrolled by age into subgroups of 18-55, 56-69 and 70-plus years, and 148, 28 and 57 TCR-sequenced participants, respectively, were included in these subgroups. The research as a whole found: A significant rise in spike-specific TCR breadth and depth was observed after two AZD1222 doses relative to day 0 and relative to MenACWY recipients. Most participants were white British and females outnumbered males, and the authors suggested that clonal diversity may have been underestimated. No day 14 peak-response samples were available, so repertoires were characterized only after the peak T cell response. Conclusions about previously exposed vaccinees are limited, since just 5 or 6 AZD1222 recipients were seropositive for SARS-CoV-2 at baseline. Nearly half of unique spike-specific TCRs reportedly recognized epitopes outside regions mutated in the B.1.351 and B.1.1.7 variants. CD4 TCRs associated with the vaccine covered the entire spike protein, and the dominant responses were in regions 160-218 and 743-854. In the small 56-69-year group, the increase in depth fell short of significance, most likely because of low power.

What the time point label conveys for this sample: baseline before first vaccination. The vaccinee samples were drawn from two UK trials, COV001 and COV002, one of which was a single-blind randomized controlled phase 2/3 trial testing AZD1222 (ChAdOx1 nCoV-19) in healthy adults. Trial participant PBMC samples were collected at day 0 and day 28 after the second dose for TCRbeta chain sequencing. The CDR3 regions of human TCRbeta chains were analyzed by immunosequencing. Per the authors' processing: TCRs in the repertoires were compared against a reference library of SARS-CoV-2-specific TCRs that had been generated with the MIRA antigen-specificity platform. Breadth was defined as the fraction of unique TCRs that were SARS-CoV-2-associated, and depth was defined as the fraction of total T cells that were SARS-CoV-2-associated. Each spike-specific TCR was assigned to its reactive spike region and to a CD4 or CD8 class using the MIRA data. Log10-transformed breadth and depth values were compared by one-way ANOVA with Sidak's multiple comparisons tests. In TCRdb, the immuneACCESS table is reduced to in-frame sequences with V and J assigned. These tables do not hold every clone; where another copy was compared, an unresolved V gene accounts for under half, and the others remain unexplained. The V and J calls and clone size come from that table; D and trimming were worked out from the DNA. The sample yields roughly 150,000 clones; about 91% were counted once. The ten largest make up approximately 2.2% of the sample.

A word on this clone: The clone's antigen remains unknown. No base quality values were provided; no much bigger clone lies one nucleotide off.

This TCR came from an adult in good health. This material consisted of peripheral blood, taken on day 0 of AZD1222 vaccination.

The CDR3 reads CASSLQPLGNYGYTF. The sequenced DNA is TGCGCCAGCAGCTTACAGCCTCTGGGCAACTATGGCTACACCTTC. The rearranged segments are TRBV5-1 and TRBJ1-2, with no D gene named confidently. Relative to germline, V is 2 bases shorter and J is 2 bases shorter, with 13 bases between their ends. The CDR1 and CDR2 encoded by the germline V gene are SGHRS and YFSETQ. The CDR3 holds 15 amino acids from the cysteine to the phenylalanine. Only CDR3 DNA is held: 45 bases, read in frame from base 1.